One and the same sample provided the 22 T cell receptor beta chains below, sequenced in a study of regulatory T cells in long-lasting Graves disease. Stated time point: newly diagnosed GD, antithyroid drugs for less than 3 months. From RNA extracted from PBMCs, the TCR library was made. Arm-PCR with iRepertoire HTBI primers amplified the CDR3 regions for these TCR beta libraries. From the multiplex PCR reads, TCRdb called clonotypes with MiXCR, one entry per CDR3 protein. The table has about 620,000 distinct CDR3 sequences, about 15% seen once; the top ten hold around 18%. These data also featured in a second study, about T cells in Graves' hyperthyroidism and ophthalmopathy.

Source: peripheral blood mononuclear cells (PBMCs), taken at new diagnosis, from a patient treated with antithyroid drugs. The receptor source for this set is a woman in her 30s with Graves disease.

CDR3 DNA: TGTGCCAGCCGATACGGGACAGCTGGAAACACCATATATTTT. Translated, it gives CASRYGTAGNTIYF. The chain recombines TRBV12-3 or TRBV12-4 with TRBJ1-3, with 7 nucleotides matching TRBD1. The V and J ends lost 8 bases and 2 bases, in that order; junction bases with no gene match: 6. The length of the CDR3 is 14 residues.

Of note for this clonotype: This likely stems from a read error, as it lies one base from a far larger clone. CDR3 bases: TGTGCCAGCAGCCCCCGCGGTCTAGCGAGAGATTTAAATGAGCAGTTCTTC. Translating gives CASSPRGLARDLNEQFF. The rearrangement uses TRBV11-2 and TRBJ2-1, with D tentatively TRBD2 (6 bases). The CDR3 has 17 residues. Germline lookup yields CDR1 SGHAT and CDR2 FQNNGV. V was pared by 5 bases and J by 7 bases, with 24 bases between.

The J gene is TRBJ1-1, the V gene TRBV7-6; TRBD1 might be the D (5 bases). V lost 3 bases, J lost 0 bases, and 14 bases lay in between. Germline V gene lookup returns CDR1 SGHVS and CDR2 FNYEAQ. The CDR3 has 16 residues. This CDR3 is CASSFGPGGLNTEAFF. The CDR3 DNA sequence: TGTGCCAGCAGCTTCGGGCCCGGGGGTTTGAACACTGAAGCTTTCTTT.

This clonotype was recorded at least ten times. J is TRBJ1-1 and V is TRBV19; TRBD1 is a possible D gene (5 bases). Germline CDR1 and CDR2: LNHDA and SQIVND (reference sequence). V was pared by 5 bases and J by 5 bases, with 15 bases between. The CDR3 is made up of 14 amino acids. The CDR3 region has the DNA TGTGCCAGTAGTGCGGGCTTTGGGGGGACTGAAGCTTTCTTT. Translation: CASSAGFGGTEAFF.

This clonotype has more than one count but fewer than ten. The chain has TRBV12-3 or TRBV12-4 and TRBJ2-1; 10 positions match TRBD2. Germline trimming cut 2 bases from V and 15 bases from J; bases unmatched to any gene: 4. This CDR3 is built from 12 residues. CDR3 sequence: CASSLQAGGPFF. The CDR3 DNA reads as TGTGCCAGCAGTTTACAAGCGGGAGGGCCGTTCTTC.

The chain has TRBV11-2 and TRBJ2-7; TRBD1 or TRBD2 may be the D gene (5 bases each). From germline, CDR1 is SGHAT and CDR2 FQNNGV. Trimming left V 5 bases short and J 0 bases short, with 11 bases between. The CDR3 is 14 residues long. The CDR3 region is CASSVVGTSYEQYF. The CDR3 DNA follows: TGTGCCAGCAGCGTAGTTGGGACCTCCTACGAGCAGTACTTC.

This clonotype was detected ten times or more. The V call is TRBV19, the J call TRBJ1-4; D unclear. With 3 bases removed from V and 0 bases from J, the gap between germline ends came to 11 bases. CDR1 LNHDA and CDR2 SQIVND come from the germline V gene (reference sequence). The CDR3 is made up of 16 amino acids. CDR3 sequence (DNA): TGTGCCAGTAGTATTAATCACGGAACAACTAATGAAAAACTGTTTTTT. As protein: CASSINHGTTNEKLFF.

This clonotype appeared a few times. CDR3 bases: TGTGCCACCGGGCGGGGAGGCGGTGATACGCAGTATTTT. Translating gives CATGRGGGDTQYF. The chain joins TRBV24-1 to TRBJ2-3; TRBD2 is a possible D gene (6 bases). Per germline, CDR1 KGHDR and CDR2 SFDVKD. Trimming removed 9 bases from V and 6 bases from J, with 15 bases in between. CDR3 length: 13 amino acids.

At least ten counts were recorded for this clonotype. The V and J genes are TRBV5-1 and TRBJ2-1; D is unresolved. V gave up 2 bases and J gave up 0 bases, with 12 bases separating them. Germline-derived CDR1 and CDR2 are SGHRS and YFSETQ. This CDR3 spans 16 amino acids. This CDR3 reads CASSLTTSYSYNEQFF. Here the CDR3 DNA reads TGCGCCAGCAGCTTAACAACGAGCTACTCCTACAATGAGCAGTTCTTC.

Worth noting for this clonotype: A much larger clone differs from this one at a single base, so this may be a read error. The CDR3 loop reads CSASRPRDSPLHF. The DNA of the CDR3 is TGCAGTGCTAGTCGCCCAAGGGATTCACCCCTCCACTTT. The rearrangement joins TRBV20-1 to TRBJ1-6; D is unclear. The CDR3 spans 13 residues. Trimming pared 3 bases from V and 8 bases from J, leaving 11 bases between. The germline gives CDR1 DFQATT, CDR2 SNEGSKA (reference sequence).

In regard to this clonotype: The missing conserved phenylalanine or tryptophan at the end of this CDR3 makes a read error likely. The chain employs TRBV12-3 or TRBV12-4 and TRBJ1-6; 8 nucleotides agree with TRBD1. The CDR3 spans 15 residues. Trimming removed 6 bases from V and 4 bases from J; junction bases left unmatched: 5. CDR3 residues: CASRADREYNSPLHL. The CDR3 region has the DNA TGTGCCAGCAGGGCGGACAGGGAGTATAATTCACCCCTCCACCTT.

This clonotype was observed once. The CDR3 reads CASMGGSAGNTIYF. The CDR3 nucleotides read TGTGCCAGCATGGGGGGGTCCGCAGGAAACACCATATATTTT. The rearrangement links TRBV6-1 to TRBJ1-3; tentatively, D is TRBD1 (5 bases). The CDR3 has 14 residues. Germline CDR1 reads MNHNS; CDR2 reads SASEGT. Trimming cost V 7 bases and J 4 bases, with 14 bases left between them.

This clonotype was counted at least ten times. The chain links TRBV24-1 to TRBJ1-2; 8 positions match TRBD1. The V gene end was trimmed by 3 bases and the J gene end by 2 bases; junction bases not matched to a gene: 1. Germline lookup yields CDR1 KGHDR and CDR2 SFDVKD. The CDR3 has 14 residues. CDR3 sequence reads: CATSDRTGNYGYTF. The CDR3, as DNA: TGTGCCACCAGTGATCGGACAGGGAACTATGGCTACACCTTC.

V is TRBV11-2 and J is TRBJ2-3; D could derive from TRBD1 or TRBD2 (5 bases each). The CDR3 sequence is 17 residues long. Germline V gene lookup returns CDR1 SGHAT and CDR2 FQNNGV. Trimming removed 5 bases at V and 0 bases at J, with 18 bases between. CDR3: CASSGRGGDTSTDTQYF. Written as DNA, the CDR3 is TGTGCCAGCAGCGGCCGGGGCGGCGACACTAGCACAGATACGCAGTATTTT.

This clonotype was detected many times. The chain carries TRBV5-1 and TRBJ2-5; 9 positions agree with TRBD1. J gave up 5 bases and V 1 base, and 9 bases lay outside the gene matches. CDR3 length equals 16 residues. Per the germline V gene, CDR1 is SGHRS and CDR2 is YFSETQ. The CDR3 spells CASSLRDRELSETQYF. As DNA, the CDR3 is TGCGCCAGCAGCTTGAGGGACAGGGAGTTGTCGGAGACCCAGTACTTC.

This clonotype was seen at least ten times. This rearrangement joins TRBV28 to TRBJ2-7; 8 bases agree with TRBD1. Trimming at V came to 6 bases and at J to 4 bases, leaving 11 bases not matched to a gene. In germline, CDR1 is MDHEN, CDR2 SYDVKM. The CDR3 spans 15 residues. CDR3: CASSRETGVRYEQYF. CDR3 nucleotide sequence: TGTGCCAGCAGCCGCGAGACAGGGGTCAGATACGAGCAGTACTTC.

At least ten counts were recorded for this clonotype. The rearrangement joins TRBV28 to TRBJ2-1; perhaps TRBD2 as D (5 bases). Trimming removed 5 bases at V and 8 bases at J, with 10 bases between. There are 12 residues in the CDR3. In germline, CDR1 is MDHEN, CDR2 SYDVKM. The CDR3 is CASSNLGDEQFF. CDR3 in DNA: TGTGCCAGCAGTAACCTGGGAGATGAGCAGTTCTTC.

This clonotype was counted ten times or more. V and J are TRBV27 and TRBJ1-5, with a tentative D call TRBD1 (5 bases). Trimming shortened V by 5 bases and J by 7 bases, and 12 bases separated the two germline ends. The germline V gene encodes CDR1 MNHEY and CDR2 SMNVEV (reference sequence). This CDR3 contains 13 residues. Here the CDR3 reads CASSLRVGQPQHF. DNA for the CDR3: TGTGCCAGCAGTCTCAGGGTTGGGCAGCCCCAGCATTTT.

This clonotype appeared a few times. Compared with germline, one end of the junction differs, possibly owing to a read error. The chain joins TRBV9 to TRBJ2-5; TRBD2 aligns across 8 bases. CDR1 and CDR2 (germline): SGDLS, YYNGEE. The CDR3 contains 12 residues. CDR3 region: CANSSGGGTQYF. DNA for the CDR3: TGTGCCAACAGCTCCGGGGGGGGGACCCAGTACTTC.

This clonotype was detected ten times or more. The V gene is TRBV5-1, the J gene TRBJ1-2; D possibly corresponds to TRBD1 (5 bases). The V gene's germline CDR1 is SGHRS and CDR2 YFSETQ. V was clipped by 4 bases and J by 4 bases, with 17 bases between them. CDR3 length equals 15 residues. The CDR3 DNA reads TGCGCCAGCAGCGCGTCCGTGGGGGGAATCTATGGCTACACCTTC. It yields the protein CASSASVGGIYGYTF.

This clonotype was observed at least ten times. The CDR3 DNA is TGCAGCGTTGCGCCCACAGGGATGAGGACTGAAGCTTTCTTT. Translated, it gives CSVAPTGMRTEAFF. The chain carries TRBV29-1 and TRBJ1-1; possibly TRBD1 for D (6 bases). Germline CDR1 is SQVTM and CDR2 is ANQGSEA. Deletions cut 4 bases from V and 5 bases from J, with 17 bases between. CDR3 length: 14 amino acids. Looking up the rest from reference TRBV29-1 and TRBJ1-1 gives the full variable domain: SAVISQKPSRDICQRGTSLTIQCQVDSQVTMMFWYRQQPGQSLTLIATANQGSEATYESGFVIDKFPISRPNLTFSTLTVSNMSPEDSSIYLCSVAPTGMRTEAFFGQGTRLTVV.

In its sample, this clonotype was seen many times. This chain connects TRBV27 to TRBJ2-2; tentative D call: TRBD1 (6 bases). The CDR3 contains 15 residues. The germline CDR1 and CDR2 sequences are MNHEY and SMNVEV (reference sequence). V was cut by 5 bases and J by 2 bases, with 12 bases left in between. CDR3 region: CASSHRVINTGELFF. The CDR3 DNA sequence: TGTGCCAGCAGTCACAGGGTTATTAACACCGGGGAGCTGTTTTTT.